This T cell receptor beta chain was profiled in a study of T cell changes during pregnancy in multiple sclerosis. Germline CDR1 and CDR2: MDHEN and SYDVKM. Trimming pared 2 bases from V and 8 bases from J, leaving 12 bases between. CDR3 length equals 13 residues. Some clones are missing from TCRdb's copy, which holds only in-frame ones; the method was immunoSEQ multiplex PCR. The sample lists some 48,000 clones, 95% to 97% occurring once. The chain combines TRBV28 with TRBJ1-2; possible D gene TRBD1, 6 bases. The sequence was obtained from a female donor with multiple sclerosis, enrolled in a pregnancy study. This specimen consisted of peripheral blood, obtained in the second trimester of pregnancy. The CDR3 DNA reads TGTGCCAGCAGTTTAGGGGGCGTGGGGGGCTACACCTTC. Translating it yields CASSLGGVGGYTF.